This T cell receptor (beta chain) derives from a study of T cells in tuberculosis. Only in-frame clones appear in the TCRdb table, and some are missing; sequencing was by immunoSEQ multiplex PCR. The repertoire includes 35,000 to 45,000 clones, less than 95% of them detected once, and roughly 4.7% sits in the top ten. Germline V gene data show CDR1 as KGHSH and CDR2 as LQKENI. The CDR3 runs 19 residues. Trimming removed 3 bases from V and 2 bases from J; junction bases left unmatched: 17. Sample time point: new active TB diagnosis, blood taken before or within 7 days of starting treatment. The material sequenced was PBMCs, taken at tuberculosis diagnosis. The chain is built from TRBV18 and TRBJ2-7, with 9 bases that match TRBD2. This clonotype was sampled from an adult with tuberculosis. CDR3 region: CASSPSERRGGTVTYEQYF. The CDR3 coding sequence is TGTGCCAGCTCACCCTCGGAAAGGCGGGGGGGAACCGTGACCTACGAGCAGTACTTC.